The clone carrying this TCR beta chain has more than one count but fewer than ten. Its antigen is still unknown. The record originates from a study of blood T cells in healthy people across ages. The study, taken as a whole, reports: The diversity estimates, figures obtained from one million T cells, were considered underestimates.

This CDR3 has 18 residues. V dropped 2 bases and J dropped 0 bases, with 17 bases sitting between them. It was approximately 9 milliliters of peripheral blood that were drawn from each donor. Each sample used at least 6 million PBMCs. Total RNA was isolated from each sample in quantities of at least 6 micrograms. Through a sample-barcoded 5' primer and a J-beta primer mix, a second PCR was run for about 6 to 12 cycles. TCRdb re-analysed the 5' RACE reads in MiXCR, keeping a single row per CDR3 protein. The sample gives more than 800,000 distinct CDR3 sequences, under 55% of which show up once; approximately 17% is in the top ten.

The chain recombines TRBV12-3 or TRBV12-4 with TRBJ1-5, with D possibly matching TRBD1 (5 bases). Source material: blood. This clonotype was sampled from a woman in her sixties or seventies in good health. The chain's CDR3 is CASSLYSWDANSNQPQHF. CDR3 DNA sequence: TGTGCCAGCAGTTTATACTCGTGGGACGCAAATAGCAATCAGCCCCAGCATTTT.